This T cell receptor beta chain originates from a study of a mutant IDH1 vaccine in newly diagnosed glioma. Study in general: The start of vaccination came 4-6 weeks after radiotherapy alone, or with temozolomide cycles. Treated individuals were about 62% male and around 40% female, averaging about 40 years of age. Pretreatment consisted of radiotherapy, temozolomide, or both, with most receiving both.

Here immunoSEQ multiplex PCR was the method, and the copy in TCRdb shows in-frame clones only, minus some. This repertoire shows approximately 45,000 clones, more than 85% found once; its top ten account for under 5%. Time point indicated: week 23, last vaccination. The investigators gave 300 ug of mutant IDH1 20-mer peptide in each vaccine dose, together with topical imiquimod. Germline lookup yields CDR1 SGHNT and CDR2 YYREEE (reference sequence). This CDR3 has 17 residues. The germline V and J ends were trimmed by 2 bases and 0 bases, with 12 bases remaining between them. Worth noting for this clone: Antigen: not known.

The sequence derives from a man over 45 with glioma. Sequencing used PBMCs, obtained from a glioma patient whose treatment included an IDH1 peptide vaccine. The chain has TRBV5-4 and TRBJ2-6, with a tentative D call TRBD1 (6 bases). Here the CDR3 reads CASSFAQGSSGANVLTF. In nucleotides, the CDR3 is TGTGCCAGCAGCTTCGCACAGGGAAGCTCTGGGGCCAACGTCCTGACTTTC.